The TCR beta chain under discussion was sequenced for a study of OX40 agonist ivuxolimab in advanced cancers. Study-wide results and limits: CD4+ and CD8+ blood T cells expanded clonally by week 6 at 0.1 to 3.0 mg/kg. Averaged across samples, CD8+ T cells carried more expanded clones than CD4+ did. Partial responders at 0.1-3.0 mg/kg showed near-lowest clonal expansion.

The timepoints at which blood was sampled were baseline, cycle 4 day 1, and cycle 7 day 1. Assay used: immunoSEQ multiplex PCR; TCRdb lists only in-frame clones, some missing. The sample has 30,000 to 45,000 clones, 60% to 85% seen once; the top ten hold around 12%. V was cut by 11 bases and J by 0 bases, with 13 bases left in between. This CDR3 contains 13 residues. Germline CDR1 reads ENHRY; CDR2 reads SYGVKD. A remark on this clone: Antigen: not known.

V is TRBV10-3 and J is TRBJ1-1; D call uncertain. The source of this sequence is an adult with an advanced solid tumor such as melanoma, head and neck, liver or kidney cancer. This specimen consisted of CD4+ or CD8+ T cells sorted from blood, obtained in a trial of the OX40 agonist ivuxolimab. CDR3 sequence (DNA): TGTGCCGCGAACCGGGTTATGAACACTGAAGCTTTCTTT. Encoded protein: CAANRVMNTEAFF.